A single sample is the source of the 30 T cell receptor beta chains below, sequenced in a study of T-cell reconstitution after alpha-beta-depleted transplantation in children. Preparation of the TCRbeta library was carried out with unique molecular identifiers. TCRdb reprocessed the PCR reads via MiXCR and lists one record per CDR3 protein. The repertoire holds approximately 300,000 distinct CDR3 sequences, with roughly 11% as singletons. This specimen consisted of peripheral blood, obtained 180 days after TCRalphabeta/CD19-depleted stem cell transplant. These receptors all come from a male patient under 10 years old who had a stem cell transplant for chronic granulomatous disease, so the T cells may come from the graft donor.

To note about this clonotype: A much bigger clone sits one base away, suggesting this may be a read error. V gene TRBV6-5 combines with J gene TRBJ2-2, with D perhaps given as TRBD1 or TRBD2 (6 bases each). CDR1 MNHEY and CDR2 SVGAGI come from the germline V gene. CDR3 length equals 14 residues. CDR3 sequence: CASSWRGNTGEPFF. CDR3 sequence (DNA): TGTGCCAGCAGTTGGAGGGGGAACACCGGGGAGCCGTTTTTT.

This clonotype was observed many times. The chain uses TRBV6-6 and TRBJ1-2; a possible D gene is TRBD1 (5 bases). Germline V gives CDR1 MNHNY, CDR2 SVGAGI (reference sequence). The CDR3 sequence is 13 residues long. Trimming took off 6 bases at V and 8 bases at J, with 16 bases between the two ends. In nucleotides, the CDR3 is TGTGCCAGCAGAAGAGGGGCGGGAGACGGCTACACCTTC. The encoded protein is CASRRGAGDGYTF.

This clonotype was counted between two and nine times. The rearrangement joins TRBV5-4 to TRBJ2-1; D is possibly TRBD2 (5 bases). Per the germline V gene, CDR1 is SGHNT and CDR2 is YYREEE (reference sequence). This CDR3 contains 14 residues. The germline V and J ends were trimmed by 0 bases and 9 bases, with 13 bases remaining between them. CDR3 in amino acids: CASSLEPEAGEQFF. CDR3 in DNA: TGTGCCAGCAGCTTGGAGCCGGAGGCGGGTGAGCAGTTCTTC.

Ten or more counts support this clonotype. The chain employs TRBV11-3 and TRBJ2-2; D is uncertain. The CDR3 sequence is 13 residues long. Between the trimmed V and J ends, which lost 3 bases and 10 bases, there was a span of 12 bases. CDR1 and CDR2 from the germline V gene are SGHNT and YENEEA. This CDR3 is CASSFRSQSELFF. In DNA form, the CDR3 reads TGTGCCAGCAGCTTCAGGTCCCAGTCGGAGCTGTTTTTT.

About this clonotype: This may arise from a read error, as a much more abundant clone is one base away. The CDR3 sequence is CAGSLPSNEQYF. CDR3 in DNA: TGTGCCGGCAGTCTCCCCAGCAACGAGCAGTACTTC. The V gene is TRBV28, the J gene TRBJ2-7; D is unclear. The CDR3 is 12 amino acids. From germline, CDR1 is MDHEN and CDR2 SYDVKM.

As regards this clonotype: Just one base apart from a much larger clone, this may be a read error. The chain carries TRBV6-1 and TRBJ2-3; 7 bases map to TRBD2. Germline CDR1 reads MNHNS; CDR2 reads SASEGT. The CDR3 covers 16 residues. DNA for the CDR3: TGTGCCAGCAGCCGTCGTCGGCGGGGGAGCACAGAGACGCAGTATTTT. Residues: CASSRRRRGSTETQYF.

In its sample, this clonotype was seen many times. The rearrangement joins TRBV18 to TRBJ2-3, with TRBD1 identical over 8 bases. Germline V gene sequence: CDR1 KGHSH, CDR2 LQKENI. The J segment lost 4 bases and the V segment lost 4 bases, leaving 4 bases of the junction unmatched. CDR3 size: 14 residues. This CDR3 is CASSQDRDPDTQYF. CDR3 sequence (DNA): TGTGCCAGCTCACAGGACAGGGACCCAGATACGCAGTATTTT.

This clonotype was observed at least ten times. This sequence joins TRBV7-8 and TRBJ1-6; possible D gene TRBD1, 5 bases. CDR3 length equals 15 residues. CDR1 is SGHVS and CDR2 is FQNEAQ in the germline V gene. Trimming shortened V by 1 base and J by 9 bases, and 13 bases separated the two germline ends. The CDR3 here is CASSLETADSSPLHF. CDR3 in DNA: TGTGCCAGCAGCTTAGAGACAGCGGATAGTTCACCCCTCCACTTT.

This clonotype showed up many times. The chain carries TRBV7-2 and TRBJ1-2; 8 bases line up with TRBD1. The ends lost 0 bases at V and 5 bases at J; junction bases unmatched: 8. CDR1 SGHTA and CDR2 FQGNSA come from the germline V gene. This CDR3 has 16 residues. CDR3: CASSLAFGQGLYGYTF. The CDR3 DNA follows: TGTGCCAGCAGCTTAGCTTTTGGACAGGGCTTATATGGCTACACCTTC.

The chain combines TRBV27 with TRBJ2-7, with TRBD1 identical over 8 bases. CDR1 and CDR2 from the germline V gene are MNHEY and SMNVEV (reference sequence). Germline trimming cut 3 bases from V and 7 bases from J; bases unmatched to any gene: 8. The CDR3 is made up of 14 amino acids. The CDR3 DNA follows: TGTGCCAGCAGTTTTTACCAGGGGGCGCATGAGCAGTACTTC. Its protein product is CASSFYQGAHEQYF.

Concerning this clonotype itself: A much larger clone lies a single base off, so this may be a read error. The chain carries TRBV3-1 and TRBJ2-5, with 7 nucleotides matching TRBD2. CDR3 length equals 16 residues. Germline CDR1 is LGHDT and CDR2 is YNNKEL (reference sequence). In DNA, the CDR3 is TGTGCCAGCAGCCAAGGGGGACTACCCTCCCAAGAGACCCCGTACTTC. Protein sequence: CASSQGGLPSQETPYF.

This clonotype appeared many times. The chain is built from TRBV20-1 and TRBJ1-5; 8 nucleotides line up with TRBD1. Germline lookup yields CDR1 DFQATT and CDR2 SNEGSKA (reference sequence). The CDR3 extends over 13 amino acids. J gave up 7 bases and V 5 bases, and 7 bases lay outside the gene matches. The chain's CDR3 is CSAGQGLGQPQHF. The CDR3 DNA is TGCAGTGCTGGACAGGGTCTAGGGCAGCCCCAGCATTTT.

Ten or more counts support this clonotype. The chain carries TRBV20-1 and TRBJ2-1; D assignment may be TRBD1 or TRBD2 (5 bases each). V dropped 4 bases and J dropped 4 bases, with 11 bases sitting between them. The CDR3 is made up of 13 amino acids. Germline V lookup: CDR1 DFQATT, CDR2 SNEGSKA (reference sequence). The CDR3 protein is CSAKGEIYNEQFF. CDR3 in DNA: TGCAGTGCTAAAGGGGAGATTTACAATGAGCAGTTCTTC.

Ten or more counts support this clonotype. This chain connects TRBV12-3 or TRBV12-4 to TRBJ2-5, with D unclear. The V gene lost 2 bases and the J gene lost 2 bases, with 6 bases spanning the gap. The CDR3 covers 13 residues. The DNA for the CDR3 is TGTGCCAGCAGTTTACTAGAGCAAGAGACCCAGTACTTC. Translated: CASSLLEQETQYF.

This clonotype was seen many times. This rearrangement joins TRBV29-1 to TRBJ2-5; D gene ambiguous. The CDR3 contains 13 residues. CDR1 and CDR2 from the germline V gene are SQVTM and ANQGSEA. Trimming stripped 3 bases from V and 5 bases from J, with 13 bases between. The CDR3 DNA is TGCAGCGTTGATAGATCGAATTCCGAGACCCAGTACTTC. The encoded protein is CSVDRSNSETQYF.

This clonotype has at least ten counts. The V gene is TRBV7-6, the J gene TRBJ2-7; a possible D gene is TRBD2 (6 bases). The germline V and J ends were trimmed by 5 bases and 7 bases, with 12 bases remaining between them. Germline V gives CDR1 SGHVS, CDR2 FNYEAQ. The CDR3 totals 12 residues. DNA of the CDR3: TGTGCCAGCAGCCCAGTTCGGGGGGAGCAGTACTTC. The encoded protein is CASSPVRGEQYF.

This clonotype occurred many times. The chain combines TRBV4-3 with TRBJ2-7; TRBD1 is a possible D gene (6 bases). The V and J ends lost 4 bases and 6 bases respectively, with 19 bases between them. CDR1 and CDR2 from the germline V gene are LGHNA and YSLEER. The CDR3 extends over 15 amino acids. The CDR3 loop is CASSRSGQRGSEQYF. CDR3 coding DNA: TGCGCCAGCAGCCGGAGTGGACAGAGGGGCAGCGAGCAGTACTTC.

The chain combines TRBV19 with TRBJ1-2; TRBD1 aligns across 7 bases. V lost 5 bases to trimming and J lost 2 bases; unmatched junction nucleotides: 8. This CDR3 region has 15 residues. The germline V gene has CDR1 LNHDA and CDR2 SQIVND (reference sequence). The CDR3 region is CASSPGDRQNYGYTF. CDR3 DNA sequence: TGTGCCAGTAGTCCAGGGGACAGACAAAACTATGGCTACACCTTC.

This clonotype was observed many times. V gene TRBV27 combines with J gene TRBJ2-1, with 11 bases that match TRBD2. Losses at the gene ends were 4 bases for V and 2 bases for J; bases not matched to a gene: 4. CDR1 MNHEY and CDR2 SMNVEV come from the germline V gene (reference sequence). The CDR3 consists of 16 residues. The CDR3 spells CASSSLAGGPYNEQFF. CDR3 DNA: TGTGCCAGCAGTTCCTTAGCGGGAGGGCCCTACAATGAGCAGTTCTTC.

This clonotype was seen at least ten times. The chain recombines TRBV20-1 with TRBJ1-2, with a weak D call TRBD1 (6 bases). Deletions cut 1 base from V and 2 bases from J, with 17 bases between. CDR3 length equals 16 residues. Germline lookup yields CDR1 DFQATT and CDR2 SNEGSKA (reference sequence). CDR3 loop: CSARGRRGQTNYGYTF. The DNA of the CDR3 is TGCAGTGCTAGAGGCCGTCGTGGACAGACGAACTATGGCTACACCTTC.

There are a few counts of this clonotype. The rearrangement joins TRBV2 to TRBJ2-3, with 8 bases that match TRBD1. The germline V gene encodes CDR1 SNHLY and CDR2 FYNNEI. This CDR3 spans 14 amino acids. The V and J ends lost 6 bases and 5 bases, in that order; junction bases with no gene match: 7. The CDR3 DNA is TGTGCCAGCAGCCCTGGACAGGGCGAAGATACGCAGTATTTT. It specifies CASSPGQGEDTQYF.

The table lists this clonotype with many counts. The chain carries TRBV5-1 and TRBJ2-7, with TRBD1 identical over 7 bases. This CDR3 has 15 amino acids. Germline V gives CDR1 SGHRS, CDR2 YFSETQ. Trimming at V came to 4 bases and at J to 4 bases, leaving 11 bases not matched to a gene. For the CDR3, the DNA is TGCGCCAGCAGCCCCCCAACGGGACAGAGATACGAGCAGTACTTC. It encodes CASSPPTGQRYEQYF.

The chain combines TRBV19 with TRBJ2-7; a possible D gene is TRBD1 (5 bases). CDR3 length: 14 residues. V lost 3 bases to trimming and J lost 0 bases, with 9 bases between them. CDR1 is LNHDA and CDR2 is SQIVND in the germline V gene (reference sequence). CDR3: CASSMGQPSYEQYF. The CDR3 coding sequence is TGTGCCAGTAGTATGGGGCAGCCCTCCTACGAGCAGTACTTC.

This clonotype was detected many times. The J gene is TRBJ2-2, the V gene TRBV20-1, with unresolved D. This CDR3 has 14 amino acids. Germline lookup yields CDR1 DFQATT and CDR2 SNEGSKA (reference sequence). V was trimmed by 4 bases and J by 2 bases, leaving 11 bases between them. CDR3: CSAKTRGNTGELFF. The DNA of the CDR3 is TGCAGTGCTAAAACCCGCGGAAACACCGGGGAGCTGTTTTTT.

The DNA for the CDR3 is TGTGCCAGCAGGCTGGACAGTAATCAGCCCCAGCATTTT. Amino acids: CASRLDSNQPQHF. The J gene is TRBJ1-5, the V gene TRBV6-5; D possibly corresponds to TRBD1 (6 bases). Trimming cost V 6 bases and J 4 bases, with 10 bases left between them. Germline V lookup: CDR1 MNHEY, CDR2 SVGAGI. This CDR3 comprises 13 residues.

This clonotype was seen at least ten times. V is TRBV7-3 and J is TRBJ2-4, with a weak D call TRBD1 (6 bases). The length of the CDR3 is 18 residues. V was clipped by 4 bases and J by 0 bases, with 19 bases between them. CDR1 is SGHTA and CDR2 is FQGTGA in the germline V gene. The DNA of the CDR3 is TGTGCCAGCAGCTCCATGCGACAGGCCCCTATAGCCAAAAACATTCAGTACTTC. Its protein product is CASSSMRQAPIAKNIQYF.

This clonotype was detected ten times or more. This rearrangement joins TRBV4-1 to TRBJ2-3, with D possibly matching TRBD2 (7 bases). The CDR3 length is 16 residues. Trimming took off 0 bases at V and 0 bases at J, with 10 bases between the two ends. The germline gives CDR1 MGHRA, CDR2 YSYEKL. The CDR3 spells CASSQDRGASTDTQYF. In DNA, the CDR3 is TGCGCCAGCAGCCAAGATCGGGGGGCTAGCACAGATACGCAGTATTTT.

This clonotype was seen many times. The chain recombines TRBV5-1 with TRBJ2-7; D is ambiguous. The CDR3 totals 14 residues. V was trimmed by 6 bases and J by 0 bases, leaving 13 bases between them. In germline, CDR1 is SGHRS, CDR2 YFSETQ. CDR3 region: CASKLQPSSYEQYF. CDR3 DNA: TGCGCCAGCAAACTTCAGCCTAGCTCCTACGAGCAGTACTTC.

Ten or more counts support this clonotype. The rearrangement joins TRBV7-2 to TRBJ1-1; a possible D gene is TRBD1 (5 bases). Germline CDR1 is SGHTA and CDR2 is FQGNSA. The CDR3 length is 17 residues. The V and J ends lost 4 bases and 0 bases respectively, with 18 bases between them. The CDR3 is CASSSPIDSRMNTEAFF. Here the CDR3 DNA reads TGTGCCAGCAGCTCACCGATAGACAGCCGTATGAACACTGAAGCTTTCTTT.

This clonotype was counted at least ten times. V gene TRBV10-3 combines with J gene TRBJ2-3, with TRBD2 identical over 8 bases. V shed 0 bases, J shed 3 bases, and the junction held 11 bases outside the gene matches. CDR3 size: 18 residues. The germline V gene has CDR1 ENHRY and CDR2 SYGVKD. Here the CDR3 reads CAISESSHGRAFTDTQYF. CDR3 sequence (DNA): TGTGCCATCAGTGAGTCGAGTCACGGGAGGGCCTTTACAGATACGCAGTATTTT.